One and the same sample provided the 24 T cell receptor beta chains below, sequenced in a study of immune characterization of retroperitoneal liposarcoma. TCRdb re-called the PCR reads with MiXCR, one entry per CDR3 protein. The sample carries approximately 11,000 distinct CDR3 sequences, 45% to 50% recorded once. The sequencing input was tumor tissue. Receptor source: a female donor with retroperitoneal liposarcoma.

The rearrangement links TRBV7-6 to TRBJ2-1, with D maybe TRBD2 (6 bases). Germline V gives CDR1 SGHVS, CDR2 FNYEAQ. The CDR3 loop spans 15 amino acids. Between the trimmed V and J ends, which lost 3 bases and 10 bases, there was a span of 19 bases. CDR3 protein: CASSLSGTGLYEQFF. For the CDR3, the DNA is TGTGCCAGCAGCTTGTCCGGGACGGGACTTTACGAGCAGTTCTTC. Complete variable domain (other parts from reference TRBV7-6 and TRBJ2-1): GAGVSQSPRYKVTKRGQDVALRCDPISGHVSLYWYRQALGQGPEFLTYFNYEAQQDKSGLPNDRFSAERPEGSISTLTIQRTEQRDSAMYRCASSLSGTGLYEQFFGPGTRLTVL.

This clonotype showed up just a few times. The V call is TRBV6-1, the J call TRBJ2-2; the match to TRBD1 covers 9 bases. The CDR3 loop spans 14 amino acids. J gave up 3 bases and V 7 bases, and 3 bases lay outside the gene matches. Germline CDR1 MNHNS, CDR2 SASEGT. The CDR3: CASITGGDTGELFF. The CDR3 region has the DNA TGTGCCAGCATTACAGGGGGCGACACCGGGGAGCTGTTTTTT.

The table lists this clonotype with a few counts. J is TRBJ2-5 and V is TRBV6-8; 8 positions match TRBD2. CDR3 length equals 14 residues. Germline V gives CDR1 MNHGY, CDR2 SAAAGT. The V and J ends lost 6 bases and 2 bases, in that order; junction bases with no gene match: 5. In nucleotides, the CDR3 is TGTGCCAGCAGGTACCAGCGGGGGCAAGAGACCCAGTACTTC. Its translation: CASRYQRGQETQYF.

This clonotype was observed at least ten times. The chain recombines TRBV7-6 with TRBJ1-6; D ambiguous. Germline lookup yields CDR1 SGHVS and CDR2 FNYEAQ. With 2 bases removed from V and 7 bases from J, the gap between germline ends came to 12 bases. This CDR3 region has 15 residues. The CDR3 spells CASSLWDGPNSPLHF. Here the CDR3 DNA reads TGTGCCAGCAGCTTATGGGATGGACCCAATTCACCCCTCCACTTT.

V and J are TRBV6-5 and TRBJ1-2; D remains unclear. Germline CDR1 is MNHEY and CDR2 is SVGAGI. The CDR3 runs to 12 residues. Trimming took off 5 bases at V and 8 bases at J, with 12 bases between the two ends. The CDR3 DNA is TGTGCCAGCAGTGTAGACCTAGGAGGCTACACCTTC. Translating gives CASSVDLGGYTF.

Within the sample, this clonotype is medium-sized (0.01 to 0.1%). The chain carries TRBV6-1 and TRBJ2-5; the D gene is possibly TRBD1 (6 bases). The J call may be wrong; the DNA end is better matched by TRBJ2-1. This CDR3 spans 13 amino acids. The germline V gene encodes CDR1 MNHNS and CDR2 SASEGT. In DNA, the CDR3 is TGTGCCAGCAGAAGCGGACAGTTAGAGACCCAGTTCTTC. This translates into CASRSGQLETQFF.

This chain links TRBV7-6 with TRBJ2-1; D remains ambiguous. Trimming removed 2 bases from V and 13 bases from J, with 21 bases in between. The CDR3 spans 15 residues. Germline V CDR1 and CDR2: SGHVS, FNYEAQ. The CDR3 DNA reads TGTGCCAGCAGCTTAATAGTAGCAGCCAAAAACATTCAGTTCTTC. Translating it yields CASSLIVAAKNIQFF.

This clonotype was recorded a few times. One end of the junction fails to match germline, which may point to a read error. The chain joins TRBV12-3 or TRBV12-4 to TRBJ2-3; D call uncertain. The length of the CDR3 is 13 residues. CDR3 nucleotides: TGTGCCAGCAGTTTACTGGGCAGCTACGAGCAGTACTTT. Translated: CASSLLGSYEQYF.

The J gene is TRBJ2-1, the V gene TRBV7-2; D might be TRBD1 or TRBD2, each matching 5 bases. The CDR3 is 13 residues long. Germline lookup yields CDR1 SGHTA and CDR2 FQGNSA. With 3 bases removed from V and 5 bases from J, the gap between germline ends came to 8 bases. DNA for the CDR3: TGTGCCAGCAGCTTGGGACCTGACAATGAGCAGTTCTTC. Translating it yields CASSLGPDNEQFF.

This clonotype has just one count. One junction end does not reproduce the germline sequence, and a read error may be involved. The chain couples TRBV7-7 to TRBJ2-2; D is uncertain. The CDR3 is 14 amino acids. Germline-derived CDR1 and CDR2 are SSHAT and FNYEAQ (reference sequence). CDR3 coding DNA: TGTGCTAGCAGCCCCTCTACGAACACCGGGGAGCTGTTTTTT. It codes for CASSPSTNTGELFF.

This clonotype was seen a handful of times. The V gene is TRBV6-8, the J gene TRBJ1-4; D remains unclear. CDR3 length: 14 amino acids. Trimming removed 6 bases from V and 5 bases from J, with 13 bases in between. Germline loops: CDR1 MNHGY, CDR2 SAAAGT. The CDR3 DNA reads TGTGCCAGCAGGAAAACCCAGTCGAATGAAAAACTGTTTTTT. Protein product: CASRKTQSNEKLFF.

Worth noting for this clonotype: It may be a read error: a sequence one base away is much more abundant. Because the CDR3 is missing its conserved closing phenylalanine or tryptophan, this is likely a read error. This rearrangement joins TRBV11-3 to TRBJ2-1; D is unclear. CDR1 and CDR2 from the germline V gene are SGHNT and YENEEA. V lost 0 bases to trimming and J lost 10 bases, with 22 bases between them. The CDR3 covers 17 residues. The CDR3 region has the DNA TGTGCCAGCAGCTTAGATCTTGTGGCCGACCCGCAGGACGAGCAGTTCTGC. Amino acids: CASSLDLVADPQDEQFC.

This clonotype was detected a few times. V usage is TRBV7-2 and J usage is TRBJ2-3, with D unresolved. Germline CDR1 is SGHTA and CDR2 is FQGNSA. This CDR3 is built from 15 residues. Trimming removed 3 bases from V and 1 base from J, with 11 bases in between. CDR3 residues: CASSFSLIRTDTQYF. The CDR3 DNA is TGTGCCAGCAGCTTCAGCCTGATCCGCACAGATACGCAGTATTTT. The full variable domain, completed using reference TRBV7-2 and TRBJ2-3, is GAGVSQSPSNKVTEKGKDVELRCDPISGHTALYWYRQSLGQGLEFLIYFQGNSAPDKSGLPSDRFSAERTGGSVSTLTIQRTQQEDSAVYLCASSFSLIRTDTQYFGPGTRLTVL.

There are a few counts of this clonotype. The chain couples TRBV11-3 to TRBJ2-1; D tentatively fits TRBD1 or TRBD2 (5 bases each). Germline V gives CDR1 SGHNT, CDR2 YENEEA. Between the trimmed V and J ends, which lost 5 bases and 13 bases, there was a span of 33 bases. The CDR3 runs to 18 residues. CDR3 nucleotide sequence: TGTGCCAGCAGCGCCACCCTCCGGGGCCGCGGTATCCCCTCGACCCAGTTCTTC. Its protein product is CASSATLRGRGIPSTQFF.

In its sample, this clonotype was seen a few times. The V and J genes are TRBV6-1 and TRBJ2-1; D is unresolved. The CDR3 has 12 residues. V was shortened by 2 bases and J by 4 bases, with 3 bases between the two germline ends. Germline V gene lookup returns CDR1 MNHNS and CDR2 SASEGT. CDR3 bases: TGTGCCAGCAGTGAATTTTACAATGAGCAGTTCTTC. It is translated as CASSEFYNEQFF.

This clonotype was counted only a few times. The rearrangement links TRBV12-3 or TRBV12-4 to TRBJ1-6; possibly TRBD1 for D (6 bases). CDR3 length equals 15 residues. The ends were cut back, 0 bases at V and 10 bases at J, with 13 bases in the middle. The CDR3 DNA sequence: TGTGCCAGCAGTTTAGCGCTCCAGGGGATCTCACCCCTCCACTTT. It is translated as CASSLALQGISPLHF.

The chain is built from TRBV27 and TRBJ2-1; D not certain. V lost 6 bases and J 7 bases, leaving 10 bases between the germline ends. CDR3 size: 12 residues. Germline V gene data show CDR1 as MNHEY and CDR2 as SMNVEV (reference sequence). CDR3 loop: CASRTVVNEQFF. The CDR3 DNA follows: TGTGCCAGCAGGACGGTGGTTAATGAGCAGTTCTTC.

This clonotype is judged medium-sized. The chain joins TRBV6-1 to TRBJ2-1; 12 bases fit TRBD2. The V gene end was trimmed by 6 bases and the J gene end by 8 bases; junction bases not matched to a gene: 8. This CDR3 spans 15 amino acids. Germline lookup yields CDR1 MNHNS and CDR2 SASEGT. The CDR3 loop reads CASSPLAGGLDEQFF. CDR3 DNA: TGTGCCAGCAGCCCGCTAGCGGGAGGGCTAGATGAGCAGTTCTTC.

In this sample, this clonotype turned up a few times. The CDR3 DNA reads TGCGCCAGCAGTTCCCAGACAGGGGGCTCCTACAATGAGCAGTTCTTC. It is translated as CASSSQTGGSYNEQFF. V gene TRBV10-1 combines with J gene TRBJ2-1; 9 nucleotides match TRBD1. CDR1 and CDR2 (germline): WNHNN, SYGVQD (reference sequence). The ends lost 5 bases at V and 0 bases at J; junction bases unmatched: 5. The length of the CDR3 is 16 residues.

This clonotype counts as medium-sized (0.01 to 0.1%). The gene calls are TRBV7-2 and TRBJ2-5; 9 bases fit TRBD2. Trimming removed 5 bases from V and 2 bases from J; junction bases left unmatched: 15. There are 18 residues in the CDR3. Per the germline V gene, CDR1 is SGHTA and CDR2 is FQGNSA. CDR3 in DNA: TGTGCCAGCAGCCCACGCCCCTCGCTAGCGGGGATGCAAGAGACCCAGTACTTC. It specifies CASSPRPSLAGMQETQYF.

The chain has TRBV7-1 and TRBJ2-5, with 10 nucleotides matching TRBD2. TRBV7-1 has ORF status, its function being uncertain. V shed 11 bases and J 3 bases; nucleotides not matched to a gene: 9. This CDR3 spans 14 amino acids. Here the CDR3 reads CAVSSGRAKETQYF. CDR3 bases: TGTGCCGTCTCTAGCGGGAGAGCAAAAGAGACCCAGTACTTC.

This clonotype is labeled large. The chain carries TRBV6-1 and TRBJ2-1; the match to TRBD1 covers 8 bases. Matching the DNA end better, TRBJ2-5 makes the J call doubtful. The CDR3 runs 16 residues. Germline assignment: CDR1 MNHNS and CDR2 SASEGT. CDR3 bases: TGTGCCAGCAGTCCCCCGCGGCAGGGGGCTCGGGAGACCCAGTACTTC. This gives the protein CASSPPRQGARETQYF.

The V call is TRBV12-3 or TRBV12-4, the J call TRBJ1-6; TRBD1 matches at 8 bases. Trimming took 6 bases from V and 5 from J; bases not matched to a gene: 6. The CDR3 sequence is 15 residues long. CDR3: CASRQRQGNNSPLHF. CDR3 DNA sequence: TGTGCCAGCAGGCAAAGACAGGGGAATAATTCACCCCTCCACTTT.

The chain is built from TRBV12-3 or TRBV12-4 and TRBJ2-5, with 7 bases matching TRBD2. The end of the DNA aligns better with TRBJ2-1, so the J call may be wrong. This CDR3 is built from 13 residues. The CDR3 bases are TGTGCCAGCAGTCAGGGAGGGCGGAATGAGCAGTTCTTC. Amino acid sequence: CASSQGGRNEQFF.